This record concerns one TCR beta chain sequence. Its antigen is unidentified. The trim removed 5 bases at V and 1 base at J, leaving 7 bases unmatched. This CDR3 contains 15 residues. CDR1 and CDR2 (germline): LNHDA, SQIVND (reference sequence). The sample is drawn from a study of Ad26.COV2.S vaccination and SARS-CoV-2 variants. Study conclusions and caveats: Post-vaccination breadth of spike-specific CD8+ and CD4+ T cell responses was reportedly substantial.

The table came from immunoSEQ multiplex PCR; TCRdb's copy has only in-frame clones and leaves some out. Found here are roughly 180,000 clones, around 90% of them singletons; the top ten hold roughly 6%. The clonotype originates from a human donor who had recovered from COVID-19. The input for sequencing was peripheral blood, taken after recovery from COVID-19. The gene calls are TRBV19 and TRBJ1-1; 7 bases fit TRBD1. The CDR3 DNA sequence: TGTGCCAGTAGTCCTCGGACAGGTGAGAACACTGAAGCTTTCTTT. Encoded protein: CASSPRTGENTEAFF.